This T cell receptor (beta chain) originates from a study of T cells in Graves' hyperthyroidism and ophthalmopathy (dated by TCRdb to 2018 to 2020). With regard to the full study: Peripheral blood samples were taken at the time of initial diagnosis, prior to any treatment. To identify distinguishing TCR V-J signatures, a discovery cohort of 90 to 100 patients was used, comprising some 45 with Graves' ophthalmopathy and roughly 60 with stable Graves' hyperthyroidism. The approximately 90 discovery patients were randomly split 7:3 into training and test sets. After blood sampling, hyperthyroidism patients were treated with methimazole at a starting dose of 30 mg daily, and ophthalmopathy patients were treated with high-dose intravenous methylprednisolone. In six Graves' hyperthyroidism patients, the study also compared T-cell repertoires from thyroid tissue with T-cell repertoires from blood. An independent validation cohort of fewer than 20 hyperthyroidism patients and 17 patients who later progressed to ophthalmopathy tested prospective prediction of ophthalmopathy. TCR Vbeta CDR3 sequencing of 120 to 150 peripheral blood samples (over 40 ophthalmopathy, 75 to 80 hyperthyroidism and roughly 17 progressor patients) is reported in the paper. Study-wide findings and limitations: Sample size was not statistically predetermined, and investigators were not blinded to group allocation. Most expanded thyroid clonotypes (frequency above 0.001) were also detected in blood, suggesting blood repertoires may reflect thyroid immune responses. During validation, the model predicted progression to ophthalmopathy a median of roughly 7.1 months ahead of onset, with more than 55% sensitivity and under 85% specificity. A 13 V-J signature model separated ophthalmopathy from stable hyperthyroidism, with roughly 88% sensitivity and 81% to 82% specificity in cross-validation and 80%/75% in testing.

Stable Graves' hyperthyroidism was defined as the absence of progression to ophthalmopathy over 18 months of follow-up. The hyperthyroidism patients were between 18 and 65 years old and newly diagnosed, with a disease duration of less than 2 months. Exclusion was applied to patients with uncontrolled infections, other autoimmune diseases, pregnancy or lactation. Diagnoses relied on clinical symptoms, serum thyroxine and TRAb, thyroid ultrasound and orbital computed tomography. PBMCs were separated from roughly 9.3 ml of fresh peripheral blood using Ficoll-Paque density gradient centrifugation. Total RNA was extracted with Trizol reagent, and quality was checked on an Agilent 2100 Bioanalyzer. CDR1 is given as SGHAT and CDR2 as FQDESV, both from the germline V gene (reference sequence). From the cysteine through the phenylalanine, the CDR3 covers 15 amino acids. Only the CDR3 part of the read is kept: 45 bases, read in frame from the first base. Trimming costs V 4 bases and J 4 bases, and their ends lie 14 bases apart.

The TCR beta CDR3 regions were amplified from RNA transcripts. The TCR CDR3 was subjected to a first round of RT-PCR using the HTBI primer set and the Qiagen OneStep RT-PCR kit. A second multiplex PCR round built the libraries, followed by size selection and purification. The libraries were sequenced on an Illumina HiSeq2000 using paired-end 100 bp reads. In the authors' own workflow: SOAPnuke was used to process the raw data, with reads discarded if the reads contained adapters or uncalled bases, had a mean Phred below 15, or lacked an exact constant-primer or identifier match. High-quality paired reads were merged with COPE v1.2.5, and unique nucleotide sequences were defined as clonotypes. MiTCR v1.1 was used to align clonotypes to the IMGT TRBV, TRBD and TRBJ reference segments. Analysis was restricted to V-J combinations with a frequency above 0.0001, which covered 98% to 99.2% of repertoires. A TCS score was defined as the ratio between F50 (clonal expansion) and ExV (chaos), using BLOSUM62-based TCRdist between CDR3 peptides within each V-J. Welch's t-statistics and random forest reduced 500 to 650 V-J features to 13, which were used in a naive Bayes classifier (R e1071). The public reads were reanalyzed by TCRdb: fastp trimming at Q25, MiXCR alignment, in-frame beta chains only. All rows with the same CDR3 protein become a single entry with the most common DNA and genes. TCRdb assigned the V and J calls; the authors' analysis was not used. The table for this sample lists fewer than 400,000 distinct CDR3 sequences; over 15% of them were counted only once. The leading ten clones occupy around 35% of the sample.

This clonotype was seen at least ten times. Which antigen it targets is not known. No quality values exist for individual bases; no much larger clone is one base distant. The source of this sequence is a man aged 25-40 years with Graves' hyperthyroidism. The sequence links TRBV11-1 to TRBJ2-1; the D gene is possibly TRBD2, with 5 bases matching. The source material was blood. The nucleotide sequence reads TGTGCCAGCAGCTCCAGCGGTCAGACTTACAATGAGCAGTTCTTC. Translated, it gives CASSSSGQTYNEQFF.